This TCR beta chain was captured in a study of blood T cell repertoires in COVID-19. The assay was immunoSEQ multiplex PCR, and TCRdb's table has in-frame clones only and misses some. The sample carries around 270,000 clones, roughly 84% recorded once. V trimming: 3 bases; J trimming: 2 bases; junction bases outside the gene matches: 6. This CDR3 has 16 residues. Germline V CDR1 and CDR2: SGHRS, YFSETQ. The source of this sequence is a human donor with COVID-19, enrolled during active disease. The donor label of this sample is uncertain. This chain links TRBV5-1 with TRBJ2-3, with 10 bases aligning to TRBD2. Material for sequencing was peripheral blood. CDR3 bases: TGCGCCAGCAGCTCGGAGCGGGAGGGGATCACAGATACGCAGTATTTT. This gives the protein CASSSEREGITDTQYF.